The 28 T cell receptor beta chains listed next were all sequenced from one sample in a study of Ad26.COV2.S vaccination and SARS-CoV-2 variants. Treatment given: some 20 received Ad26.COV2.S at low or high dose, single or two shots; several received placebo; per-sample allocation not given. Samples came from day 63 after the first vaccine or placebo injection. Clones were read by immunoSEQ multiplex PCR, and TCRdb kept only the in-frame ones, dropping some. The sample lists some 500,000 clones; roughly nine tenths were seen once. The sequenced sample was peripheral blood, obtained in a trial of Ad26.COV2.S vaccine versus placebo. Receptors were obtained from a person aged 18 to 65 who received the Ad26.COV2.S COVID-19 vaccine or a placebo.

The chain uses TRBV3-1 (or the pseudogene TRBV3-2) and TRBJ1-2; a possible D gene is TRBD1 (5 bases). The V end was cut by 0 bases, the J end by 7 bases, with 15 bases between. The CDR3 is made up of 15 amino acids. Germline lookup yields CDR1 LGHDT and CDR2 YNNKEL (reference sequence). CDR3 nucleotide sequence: TGTGCCAGCAGCCAAGATCTTTCAGGGTGGCCTGGCTACACCTTC. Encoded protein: CASSQDLSGWPGYTF.

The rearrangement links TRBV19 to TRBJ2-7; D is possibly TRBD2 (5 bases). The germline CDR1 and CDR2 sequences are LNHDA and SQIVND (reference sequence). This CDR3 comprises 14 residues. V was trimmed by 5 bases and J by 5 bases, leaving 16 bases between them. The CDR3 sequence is CASSRPWEPHEQYF. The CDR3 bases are TGTGCCAGTAGTCGCCCCTGGGAGCCCCACGAGCAGTACTTC.

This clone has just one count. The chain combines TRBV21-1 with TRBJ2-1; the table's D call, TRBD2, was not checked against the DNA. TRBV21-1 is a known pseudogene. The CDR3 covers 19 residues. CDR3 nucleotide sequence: TGTGCCAGCAGCAAAGTGGCGCCTAGCGGGAGATTCGGTTACAATGAGCAGTTCTTC. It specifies CASSKVAPSGRFGYNEQFF.

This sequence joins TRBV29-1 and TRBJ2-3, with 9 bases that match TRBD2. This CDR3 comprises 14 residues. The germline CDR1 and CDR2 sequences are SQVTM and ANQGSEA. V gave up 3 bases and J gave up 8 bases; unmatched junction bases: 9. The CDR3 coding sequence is TGCAGCGTTGACCGCGGGGGGGCGGCAACTACGCAGTATTTT. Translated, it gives CSVDRGGAATTQYF.

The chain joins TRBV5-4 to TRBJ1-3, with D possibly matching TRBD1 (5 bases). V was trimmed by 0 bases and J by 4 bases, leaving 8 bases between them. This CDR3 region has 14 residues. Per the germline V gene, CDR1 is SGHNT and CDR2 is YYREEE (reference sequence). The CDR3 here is CASSLGRDGNTIYF. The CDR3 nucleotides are TGTGCCAGCAGCTTGGGGAGGGACGGAAACACCATATATTTT.

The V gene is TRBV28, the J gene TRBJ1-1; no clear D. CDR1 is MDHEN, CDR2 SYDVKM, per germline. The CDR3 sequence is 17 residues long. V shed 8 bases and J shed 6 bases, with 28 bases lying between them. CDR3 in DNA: TGTGCCAGCCTCGATCGCCGAAAAGGACTCAATCGGCCTGAAGCTTTCTTT. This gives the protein CASLDRRKGLNRPEAFF.

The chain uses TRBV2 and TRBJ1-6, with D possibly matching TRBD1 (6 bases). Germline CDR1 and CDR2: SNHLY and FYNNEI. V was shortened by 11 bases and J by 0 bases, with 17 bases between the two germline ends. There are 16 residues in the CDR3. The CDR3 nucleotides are TGTGCCGGCAATCGAGGGGGAAGCTCCTATAATTCACCCCTCCACTTT. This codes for CAGNRGGSSYNSPLHF.

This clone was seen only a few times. In nucleotides, the CDR3 is TGTGCCAGCAGTGAAGAGGGCAAGATGTACTTC. Amino acids: CASSEEGKMYF. The chain is built from TRBV2 and TRBJ2-7; D is ambiguous. The length of the CDR3 is 11 residues. From germline, CDR1 is SNHLY and CDR2 FYNNEI. V gave up 1 base and J gave up 12 bases, with 10 bases separating them.

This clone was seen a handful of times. The CDR3 here is CASSSSSGGNYGYTF. CDR3 nucleotide sequence: TGCGCCAGCAGCTCCAGTTCGGGAGGAAACTATGGCTACACCTTC. This chain uses TRBV5-1 with TRBJ1-2; no reliable D call. Trimming shortened V by 3 bases and J by 2 bases, and 14 bases separated the two germline ends. The CDR3 extends over 15 amino acids. In germline, CDR1 is SGHRS, CDR2 YFSETQ.

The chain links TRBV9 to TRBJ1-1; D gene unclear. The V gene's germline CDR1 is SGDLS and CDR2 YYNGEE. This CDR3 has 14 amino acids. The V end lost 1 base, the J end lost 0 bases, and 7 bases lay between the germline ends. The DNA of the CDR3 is TGTGCCAGCAGCGTAAACGGCTTGAACACTGAAGCTTTCTTT. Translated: CASSVNGLNTEAFF.

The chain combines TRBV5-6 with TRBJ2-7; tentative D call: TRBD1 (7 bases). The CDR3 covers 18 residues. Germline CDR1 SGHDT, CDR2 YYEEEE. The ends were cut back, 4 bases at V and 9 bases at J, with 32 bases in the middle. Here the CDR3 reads CASSPGPPVGQPQGGQYF. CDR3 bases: TGTGCCAGCAGCCCAGGGCCCCCGGTAGGGCAGCCCCAGGGGGGGCAGTACTTC.

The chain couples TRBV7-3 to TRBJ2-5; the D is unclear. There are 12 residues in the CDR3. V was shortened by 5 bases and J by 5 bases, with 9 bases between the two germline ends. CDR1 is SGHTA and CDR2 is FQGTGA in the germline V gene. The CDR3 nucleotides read TGTGCCAGCAGCACGGATAGGGAGACCCAGTACTTC. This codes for CASSTDRETQYF.

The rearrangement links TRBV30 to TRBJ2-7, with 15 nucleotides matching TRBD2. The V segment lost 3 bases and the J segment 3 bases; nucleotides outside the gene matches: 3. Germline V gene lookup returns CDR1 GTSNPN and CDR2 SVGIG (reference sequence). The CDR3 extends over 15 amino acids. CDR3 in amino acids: CAWSEGLAGGYEQYF. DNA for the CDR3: TGTGCCTGGAGCGAGGGACTAGCGGGGGGCTACGAGCAGTACTTC.

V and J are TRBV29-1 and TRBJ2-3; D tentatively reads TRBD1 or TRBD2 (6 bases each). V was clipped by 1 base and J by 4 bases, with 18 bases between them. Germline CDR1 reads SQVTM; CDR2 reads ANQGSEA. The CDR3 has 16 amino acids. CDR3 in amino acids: CSVEATTLGGSDTQYF. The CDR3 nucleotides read TGCAGCGTTGAAGCAACCACCCTCGGGGGCTCAGATACGCAGTATTTT.

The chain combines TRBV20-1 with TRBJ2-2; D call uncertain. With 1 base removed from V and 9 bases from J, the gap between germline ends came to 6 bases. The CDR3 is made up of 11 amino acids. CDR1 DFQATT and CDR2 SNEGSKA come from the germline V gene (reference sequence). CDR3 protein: CSARVDRELFF. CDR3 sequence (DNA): TGCAGTGCTAGAGTTGACCGGGAGCTGTTTTTT.

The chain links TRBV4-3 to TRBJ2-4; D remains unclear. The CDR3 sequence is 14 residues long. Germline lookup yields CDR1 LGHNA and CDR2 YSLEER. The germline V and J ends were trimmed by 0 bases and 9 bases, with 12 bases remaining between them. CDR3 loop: CASSQDVRTAIQYF. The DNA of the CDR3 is TGCGCCAGCAGCCAAGATGTAAGGACGGCCATTCAGTACTTC.

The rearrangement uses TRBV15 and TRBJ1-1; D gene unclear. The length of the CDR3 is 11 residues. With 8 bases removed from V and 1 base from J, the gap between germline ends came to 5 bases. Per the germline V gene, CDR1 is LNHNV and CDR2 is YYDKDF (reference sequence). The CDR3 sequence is CATRKNTEAFF. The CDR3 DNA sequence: TGTGCCACCCGTAAGAACACTGAAGCTTTCTTT.

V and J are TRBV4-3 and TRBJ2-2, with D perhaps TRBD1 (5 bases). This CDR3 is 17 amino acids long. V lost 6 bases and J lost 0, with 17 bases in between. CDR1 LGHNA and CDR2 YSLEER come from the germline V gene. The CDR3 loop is CASRPGIASSNTGELFF. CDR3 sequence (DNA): TGCGCCAGCAGACCAGGGATAGCATCGTCGAACACCGGGGAGCTGTTTTTT.

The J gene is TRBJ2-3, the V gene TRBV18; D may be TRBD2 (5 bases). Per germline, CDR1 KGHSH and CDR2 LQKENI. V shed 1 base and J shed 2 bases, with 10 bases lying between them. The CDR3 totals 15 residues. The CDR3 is CASSPLTGFTDTQYF. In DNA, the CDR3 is TGTGCCAGCTCACCACTTACGGGGTTCACAGATACGCAGTATTTT.

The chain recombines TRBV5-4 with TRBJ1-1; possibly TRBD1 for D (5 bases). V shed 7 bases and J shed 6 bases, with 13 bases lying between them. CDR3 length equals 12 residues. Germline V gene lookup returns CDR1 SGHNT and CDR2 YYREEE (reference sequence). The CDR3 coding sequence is TGTGCCAGCGGGGGGGATCGTGCTGAAGCTTTCTTT. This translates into CASGGDRAEAFF.

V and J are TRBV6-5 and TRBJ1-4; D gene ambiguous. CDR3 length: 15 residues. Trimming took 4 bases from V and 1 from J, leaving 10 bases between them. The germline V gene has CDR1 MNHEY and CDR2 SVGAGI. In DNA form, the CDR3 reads TGTGCCAGCAGTTCCATTCCGGGAACTAATGAAAAACTGTTTTTT. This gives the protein CASSSIPGTNEKLFF.

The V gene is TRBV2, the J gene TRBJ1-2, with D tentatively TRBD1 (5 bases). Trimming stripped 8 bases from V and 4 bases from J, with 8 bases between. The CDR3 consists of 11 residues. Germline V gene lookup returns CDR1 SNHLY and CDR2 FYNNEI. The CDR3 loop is CASGGTYGYTF. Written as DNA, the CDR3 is TGTGCCAGCGGGGGGACCTATGGCTACACCTTC.

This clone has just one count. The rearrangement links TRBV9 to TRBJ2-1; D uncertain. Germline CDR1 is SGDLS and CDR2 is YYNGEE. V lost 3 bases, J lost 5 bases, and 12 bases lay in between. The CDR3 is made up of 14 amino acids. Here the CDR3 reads CASSAGSRNNEQFF. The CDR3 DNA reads TGTGCCAGCAGCGCCGGATCGCGCAACAATGAGCAGTTCTTC. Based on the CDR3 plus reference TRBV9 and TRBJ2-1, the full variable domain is DSGVTQTPKHLITATGQRVTLRCSPRSGDLSVYWYQQSLDQGLQFLIQYYNGEERAKGNILERFSAQQFPDLHSELNLSSLELGDSALYFCASSAGSRNNEQFFGPGTRLTVL.

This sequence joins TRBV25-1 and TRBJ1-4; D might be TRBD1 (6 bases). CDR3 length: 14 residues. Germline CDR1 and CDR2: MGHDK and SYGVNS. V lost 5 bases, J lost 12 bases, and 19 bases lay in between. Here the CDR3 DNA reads TGTGCCAGCAGTTCGACAGGTCGGAGGGAGGAACTGTTTTTT. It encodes CASSSTGRREELFF. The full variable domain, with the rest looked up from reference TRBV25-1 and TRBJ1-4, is EADIYQTPRYLVIGTGKKITLECSQTMGHDKMYWYQQDPGMELHLIHYSYGVNSTEKGDLSSESTVSRIRTEHFPLTLESARPSHTSQYLCASSSTGRREELFFGSGTQLSVL.

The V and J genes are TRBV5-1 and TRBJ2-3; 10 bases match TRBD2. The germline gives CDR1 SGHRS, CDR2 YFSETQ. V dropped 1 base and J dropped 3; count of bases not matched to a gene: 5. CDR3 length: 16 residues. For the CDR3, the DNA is TGCGCCAGCAGCTTGCGGACTAGCGGCACAACAGATACGCAGTATTTT. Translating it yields CASSLRTSGTTDTQYF.

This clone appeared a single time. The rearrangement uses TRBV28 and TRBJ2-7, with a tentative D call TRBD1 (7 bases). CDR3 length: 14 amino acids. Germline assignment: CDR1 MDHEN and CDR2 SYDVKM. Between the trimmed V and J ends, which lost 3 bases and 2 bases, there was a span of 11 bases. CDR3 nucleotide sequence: TGTGCCAGCAGTTTCGCAGGGGGGACCTACGAGCAGTACTTC. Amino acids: CASSFAGGTYEQYF.

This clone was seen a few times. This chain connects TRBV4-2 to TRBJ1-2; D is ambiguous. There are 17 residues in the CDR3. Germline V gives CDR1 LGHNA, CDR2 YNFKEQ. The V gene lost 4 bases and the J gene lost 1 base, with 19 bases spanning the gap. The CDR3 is CASSLTGSVEGNYGYTF. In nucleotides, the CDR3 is TGTGCCAGCAGCCTAACCGGGAGCGTAGAGGGTAACTATGGCTACACCTTC.

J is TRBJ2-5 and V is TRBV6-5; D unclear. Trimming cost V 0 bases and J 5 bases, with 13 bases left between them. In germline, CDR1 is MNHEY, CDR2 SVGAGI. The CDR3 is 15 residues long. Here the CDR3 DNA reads TGTGCCAGCAGTTACTCGAACTGGCACCGGGAGACCCAGTACTTC. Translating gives CASSYSNWHRETQYF.